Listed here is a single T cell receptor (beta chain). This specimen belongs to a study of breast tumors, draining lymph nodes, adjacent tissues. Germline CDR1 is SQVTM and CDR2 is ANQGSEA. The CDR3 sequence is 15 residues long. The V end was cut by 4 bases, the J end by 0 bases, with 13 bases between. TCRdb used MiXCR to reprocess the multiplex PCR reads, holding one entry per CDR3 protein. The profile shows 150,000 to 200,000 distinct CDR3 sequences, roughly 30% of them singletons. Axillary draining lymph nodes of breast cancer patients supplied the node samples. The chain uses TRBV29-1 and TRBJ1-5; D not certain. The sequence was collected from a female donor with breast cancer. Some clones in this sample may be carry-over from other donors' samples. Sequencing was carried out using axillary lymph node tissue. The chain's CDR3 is CSVGHTLNSNQPQHF. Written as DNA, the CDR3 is TGCAGCGTTGGACATACCCTGAATAGCAATCAGCCCCAGCATTTT.